This T cell receptor (beta chain) was recorded in a study of multiple sclerosis patients with progressive multifocal leukoencephalopathy. Notes on the study in general: Most PML patients had lower entropy, suggesting less diverse TRB repertoires.

Concerning this clone: Its antigen is not identified.

The sample's time point: before natalizumab initiation. This was a survey-level run. Profiling relied on immunoSEQ multiplex PCR, and the TCRdb table lists in-frame clones only, not all of them. In the table there are 25,000 to 35,000 clones, approximately 90% of which are singletons. Looked up from germline, CDR1 is WSHSY and CDR2 is SAAADI. The CDR3 sequence is 13 residues long. V was clipped by 9 bases and J by 4 bases; unmatched bases: 8. The sequencing sample was made of PBMCs. The sequence came from a human donor with multiple sclerosis. The J gene is TRBJ1-2, the V gene TRBV10-2; 7 bases align to TRBD1. The CDR3 here is CASNDRVVYGYTF. For the CDR3, the DNA is TGCGCCAGTAATGACAGGGTGGTCTATGGCTACACCTTC.